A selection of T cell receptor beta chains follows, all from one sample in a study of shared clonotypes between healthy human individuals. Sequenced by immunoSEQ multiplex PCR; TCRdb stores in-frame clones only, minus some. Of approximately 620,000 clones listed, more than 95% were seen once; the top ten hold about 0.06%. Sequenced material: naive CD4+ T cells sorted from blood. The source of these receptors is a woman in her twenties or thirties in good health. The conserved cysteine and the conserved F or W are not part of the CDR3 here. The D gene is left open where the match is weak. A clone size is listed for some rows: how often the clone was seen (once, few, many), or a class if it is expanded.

CDR3: ASSVSAGDNTEAF
size: .
V: TRBV9
D: .
J: TRBJ1-1

CDR3: ASSLSGLAGVNNEQF
size: .
V: TRBV5-4
D: TRBD2
J: TRBJ2-1

CDR3: ATSREVTSGSQETQY
size: .
V: TRBV15
D: TRBD2
J: TRBJ2-5

CDR3: ASSPGGIDPYEQY
size: .
V: TRBV5-1
D: .
J: TRBJ2-7

CDR3: ATSTGGHQPQH
size: once
V: TRBV19
D: TRBD1
J: TRBJ1-5

CDR3: AWTSGRADEQF
size: once
V: TRBV30
D: TRBD2
J: TRBJ2-1

CDR3: ASKGGNQPQH
size: .
V: TRBV6-1
D: .
J: TRBJ1-5

CDR3: ASSVVPGGYEQY
size: .
V: TRBV9
D: .
J: TRBJ2-7

CDR3: ASSFYGSGIYEQY
size: .
V: TRBV28
D: TRBD2
J: TRBJ2-7

CDR3: ASTYRTGYNEQF
size: once
V: TRBV6-1
D: .
J: TRBJ2-1

CDR3: ASSARGGGSYEQY
size: once
V: TRBV5-1
D: .
J: TRBJ2-7

CDR3: ASTVPGQGLYEQY
size: .
V: TRBV28
D: TRBD1
J: TRBJ2-7

CDR3: ASSFVDTQY
size: .
V: TRBV6-5
D: .
J: TRBJ2-3

CDR3: ASSRGLAGDKPYEQY
size: .
V: TRBV5-4
D: TRBD2
J: TRBJ2-7

CDR3: ASRGQGTHGYT
size: .
V: TRBV28
D: TRBD1
J: TRBJ1-2

CDR3: ASSAPPGAGELF
size: .
V: TRBV9
D: .
J: TRBJ2-2

CDR3: ASIAGQGANEQY
size: .
V: TRBV6-1
D: TRBD1
J: TRBJ2-7

CDR3: ASRLGVATHRTEAF
size: .
V: TRBV21-1
D: .
J: TRBJ1-1

CDR3: ASREGRSGELF
size: .
V: TRBV28
D: .
J: TRBJ2-2

CDR3: ASSAETSGNTEAF
size: .
V: TRBV6-1
D: .
J: TRBJ1-1

CDR3: AWSGDSWADPSTDTQY
size: .
V: TRBV30
D: .
J: TRBJ2-3

CDR3: ASSVEGTSGRYEQY
size: .
V: TRBV9
D: TRBD2
J: TRBJ2-7

CDR3: ASSSRTEETQY
size: .
V: TRBV11-3
D: .
J: TRBJ2-5

CDR3: ASSPTGTGLLGNTIY
size: .
V: TRBV27
D: TRBD1
J: TRBJ1-3

CDR3: ASSLFRGQPQH
size: .
V: TRBV27
D: .
J: TRBJ1-5

CDR3: ASSLWGSSYEQY
size: .
V: TRBV5-6
D: .
J: TRBJ2-7

CDR3: ASSLERRDRGARDEQY
size: .
V: TRBV28
D: TRBD1
J: TRBJ2-7

CDR3: ASSLSYRDSPLH
size: .
V: TRBV27
D: .
J: TRBJ1-6

CDR3: ASSPPEGQGVYEQY
size: .
V: TRBV28
D: TRBD1
J: TRBJ2-7

CDR3: ASSQEVNSPLH
size: .
V: TRBV4-1
D: .
J: TRBJ1-6

CDR3: ASSNRDRAFSGANVLT
size: .
V: TRBV5-1
D: TRBD1
J: TRBJ2-6

CDR3: ASSRRLAGWGTYEQY
size: once
V: TRBV13
D: TRBD2
J: TRBJ2-7

CDR3: ASSSTSGRLGEQY
size: .
V: TRBV28
D: TRBD2
J: TRBJ2-5

CDR3: ASSPKTGRNTIY
size: once
V: TRBV18
D: .
J: TRBJ1-3

CDR3: ASSPRLAWADEQF
size: .
V: TRBV9
D: TRBD2
J: TRBJ2-1

CDR3: ASSFTAGNTIY
size: .
V: TRBV7-8
D: .
J: TRBJ1-3

CDR3: ASSEVRGTGGRNYGYT
size: .
V: TRBV19
D: .
J: TRBJ1-2

CDR3: ASGEGNQPQH
size: .
V: TRBV28
D: .
J: TRBJ1-5

CDR3: ASTDSQETQY
size: .
V: TRBV5-1
D: .
J: TRBJ2-5

CDR3: ASSQVLAPYEQY
size: once
V: TRBV4-2
D: .
J: .

CDR3: ASSPRDGGQETQY
size: once
V: TRBV6-1
D: .
J: TRBJ2-5

CDR3: ASSRKGGGTEAF
size: .
V: TRBV4-2
D: .
J: TRBJ1-1

CDR3: ASSSYRGRSYEQY
size: .
V: TRBV27
D: .
J: TRBJ2-7

CDR3: ASSPTSPTSQQY
size: .
V: TRBV28
D: .
J: TRBJ2-7

CDR3: ASSLVVGVGYNEQF
size: .
V: TRBV5-1
D: .
J: TRBJ2-1

CDR3: ASRIEGGKSGYGYT
size: .
V: TRBV2
D: .
J: TRBJ1-2

CDR3: ASRPPGQGATDTQY
size: .
V: TRBV4-1
D: TRBD1
J: TRBJ2-3

CDR3: SASYGYEQY
size: .
V: TRBV20-1
D: .
J: TRBJ2-7

CDR3: ASSLRQGVDTQY
size: .
V: TRBV9
D: TRBD1
J: TRBJ2-3

CDR3: ASSLKAQPQH
size: .
V: TRBV28
D: .
J: TRBJ1-5

CDR3: AVRSGLNTEAF
size: .
V: TRBV28
D: .
J: TRBJ1-1

CDR3: ASSQVMFSGRGATNEKLF
size: .
V: TRBV14
D: .
J: TRBJ1-4